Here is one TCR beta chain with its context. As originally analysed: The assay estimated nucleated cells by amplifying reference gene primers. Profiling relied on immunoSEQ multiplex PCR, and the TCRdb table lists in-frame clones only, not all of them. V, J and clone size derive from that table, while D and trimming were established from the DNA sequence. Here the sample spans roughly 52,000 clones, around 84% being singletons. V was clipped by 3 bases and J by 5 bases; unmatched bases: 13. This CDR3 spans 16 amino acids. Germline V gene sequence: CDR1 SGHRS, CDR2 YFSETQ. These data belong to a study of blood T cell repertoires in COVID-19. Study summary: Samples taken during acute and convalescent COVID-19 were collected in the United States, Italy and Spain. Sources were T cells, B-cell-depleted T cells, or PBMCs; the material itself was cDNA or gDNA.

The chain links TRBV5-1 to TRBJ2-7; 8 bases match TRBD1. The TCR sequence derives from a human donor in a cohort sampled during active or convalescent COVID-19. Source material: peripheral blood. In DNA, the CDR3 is TGCGCCAGCAGCTACCCCAGGGGGCGAGACACCCACGAGCAGTACTTC. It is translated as CASSYPRGRDTHEQYF. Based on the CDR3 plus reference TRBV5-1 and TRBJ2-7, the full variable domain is KAGVTQTPRYLIKTRGQQVTLSCSPISGHRSVSWYQQTPGQGLQFLFEYFSETQRNKGNFPGRFSGRQFSNSRSEMNVSTLELGDSALYLCASSYPRGRDTHEQYFGPGTRLTVT.